The next 8 T cell receptor beta chains were all read from a single sample in a study of T cell responses to AZD1222 COVID-19 vaccine. This table comes from immunoSEQ multiplex PCR, and its TCRdb copy is limited to in-frame clones, with some not included. This sample yields around 97,000 clones, of which roughly 88% are seen a single time; approximately 22% belongs to the top ten. This material consisted of peripheral blood, taken on day 0 of AZD1222 vaccination. These receptors all stem from an adult in good health.

This chain links TRBV6-5 with TRBJ1-1, with 11 bases matching TRBD1. After removal of 0 bases from V and 6 bases from J, the junction contained 6 bases not matched to a gene. Germline V lookup: CDR1 MNHEY, CDR2 SVGAGI. This CDR3 spans 16 amino acids. In DNA form, the CDR3 reads TGTGCCAGCAGTTACTCGTGGACAGGGGGCCTCTCTGAAGCTTTCTTT. It codes for CASSYSWTGGLSEAFF.

V gene TRBV24-1 combines with J gene TRBJ2-1; the D gene is possibly TRBD1 (7 bases). The CDR3 totals 15 residues. The germline V gene encodes CDR1 KGHDR and CDR2 SFDVKD. V lost 7 bases to trimming and J lost 7 bases, with 19 bases between them. The CDR3 DNA reads TGTGCCACCAGCGGGACAGTTCCTGGGGGGAATGAGCAGTTCTTC. As protein: CATSGTVPGGNEQFF.

Note on this clone: One end of the junction does not line up with germline, which may come from a read error. The gene calls are TRBV18 and TRBJ2-1; TRBD1 might be the D (7 bases). The CDR3 contains 13 residues. The V gene's germline CDR1 is KGHSH and CDR2 LQKENI. CDR3 in amino acids: CATSSGGGDEQFF. In DNA form, the CDR3 reads TGTGCCACCTCATCCGGAGGGGGCGACGAGCAGTTCTTC.

J is TRBJ1-4 and V is TRBV27; 7 bases line up with TRBD1. Germline-derived CDR1 and CDR2 are MNHEY and SMNVEV (reference sequence). V lost 4 bases and J lost 4; bases outside the gene matches: 6. The CDR3 extends over 15 amino acids. As DNA, the CDR3 is TGTGCCAGCAGTTCCGGGACAGACCATAATGAAAAACTGTTTTTT. Translating it yields CASSSGTDHNEKLFF. Drawing the rest from reference TRBV27 and TRBJ1-4, the complete variable domain is EAQVTQNPRYLITVTGKKLTVTCSQNMNHEYMSWYRQDPGLGLRQIYYSMNVEVTDKGDVPEGYKVSRKEKRNFPLILESPSPNQTSLYFCASSSGTDHNEKLFFGSGTQLSVL.

This chain connects TRBV27 to TRBJ1-4, with 9 positions matching TRBD1. The CDR3 is 14 amino acids. With 10 bases clipped from V and 6 bases from J, the junction kept 9 bases outside the gene matches. Germline CDR1 reads MNHEY; CDR2 reads SMNVEV (reference sequence). The CDR3 loop is CATAPGTGYEKLFF. The CDR3 nucleotides are TGTGCCACCGCCCCCGGGACAGGGTATGAAAAACTGTTTTTT.

Comment on this clone: It is unclear where the CDR3 begins or ends on the DNA, so no DNA is shown, and the CDR3 is as TCRdb lists it. The V call is TRBV6-2 or TRBV6-3, the J call TRBJ1-2. Germline values: CDR1 MNHEY, CDR2 SVGEGT. The CDR3 is 12 amino acids long, termini counted. The CDR3 sequence: CASSYVGRGNTF.

The chain recombines TRBV12-3 or TRBV12-4 with TRBJ1-1; possibly TRBD1 for D (5 bases). The V end was cut by 6 bases, the J end by 6 bases, with 8 bases between. This CDR3 spans 11 amino acids. The CDR3 protein is CASRRGAEAFF. CDR3 nucleotide sequence: TGTGCCAGCAGGAGGGGCGCTGAAGCTTTCTTT.

This sequence joins TRBV14 and TRBJ2-7, with D perhaps matching TRBD2 (6 bases). In germline, CDR1 is SGHDN, CDR2 FVKESK. Trimming cost V 5 bases and J 6 bases, with 14 bases left between them. The CDR3 is made up of 13 amino acids. The CDR3 nucleotides are TGTGCCAGCAGCGTCTCCGGCGGGGCCGAGCAGTACTTC. It codes for CASSVSGGAEQYF.